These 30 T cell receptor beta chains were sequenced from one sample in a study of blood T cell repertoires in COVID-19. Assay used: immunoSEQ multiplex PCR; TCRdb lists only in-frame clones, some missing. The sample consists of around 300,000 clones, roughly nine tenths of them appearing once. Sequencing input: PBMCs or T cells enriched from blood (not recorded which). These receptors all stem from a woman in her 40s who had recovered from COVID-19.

DNA for the CDR3: TGCGCCAGCAGCCAGGCAACAGGGTCCCCGAACACTGAAGCTTTCTTT. Protein sequence: CASSQATGSPNTEAFF. The J gene is TRBJ1-1, the V gene TRBV4-3; possible D gene TRBD1, 6 bases. Trimming stripped 3 bases from V and 1 base from J, with 15 bases between. The CDR3 contains 16 residues. The germline V gene encodes CDR1 LGHNA and CDR2 YSLEER.

The CDR3 reads CASSQDLFYEQFF. The CDR3 DNA is TGCGCCAGCAGCCAAGATCTGTTCTATGAGCAGTTCTTC. V and J are TRBV4-3 and TRBJ2-1; D is undetermined. The germline V and J ends were trimmed by 0 bases and 8 bases, with 8 bases remaining between them. This CDR3 has 13 amino acids. CDR1 and CDR2 from the germline V gene are LGHNA and YSLEER.

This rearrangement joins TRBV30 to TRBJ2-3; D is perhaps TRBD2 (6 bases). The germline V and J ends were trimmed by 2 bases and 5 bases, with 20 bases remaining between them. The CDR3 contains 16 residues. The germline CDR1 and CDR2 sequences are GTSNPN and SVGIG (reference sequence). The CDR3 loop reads CAWSLGTLVERDTQYF. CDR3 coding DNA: TGTGCCTGGAGTCTAGGGACTTTAGTTGAACGAGATACGCAGTATTTT.

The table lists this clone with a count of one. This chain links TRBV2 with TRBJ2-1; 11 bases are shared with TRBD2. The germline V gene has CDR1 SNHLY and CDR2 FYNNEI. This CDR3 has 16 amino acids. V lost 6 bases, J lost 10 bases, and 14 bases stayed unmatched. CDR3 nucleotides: TGTGCCAGCAGACTTGGACTAGCGGGTCAAGCCCGAGAGCAGTTCTTC. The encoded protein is CASRLGLAGQAREQFF. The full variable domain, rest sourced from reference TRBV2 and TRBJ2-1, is EPEVTQTPSHQVTQMGQEVILRCVPISNHLYFYWYRQILGQKVEFLVSFYNNEISEKSEIFDDQFSVERPDGSNFTLKIRSTKLEDSAMYFCASRLGLAGQAREQFFGPGTRLTVL.

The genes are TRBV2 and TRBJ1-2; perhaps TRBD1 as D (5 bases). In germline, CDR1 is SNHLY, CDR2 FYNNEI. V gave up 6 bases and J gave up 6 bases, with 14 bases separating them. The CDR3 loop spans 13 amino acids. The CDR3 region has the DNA TGTGCCAGCAGGGAACAGGTTCGTGATGGCTACACCTTC. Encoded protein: CASREQVRDGYTF.

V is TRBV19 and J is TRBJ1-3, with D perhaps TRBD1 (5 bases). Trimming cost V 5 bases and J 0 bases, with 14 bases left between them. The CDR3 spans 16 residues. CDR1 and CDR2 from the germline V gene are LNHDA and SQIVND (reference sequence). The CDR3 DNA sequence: TGTGCCAGTAGTTCGAGACAGACAAGCTCTGGAAACACCATATATTTT. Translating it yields CASSSRQTSSGNTIYF.

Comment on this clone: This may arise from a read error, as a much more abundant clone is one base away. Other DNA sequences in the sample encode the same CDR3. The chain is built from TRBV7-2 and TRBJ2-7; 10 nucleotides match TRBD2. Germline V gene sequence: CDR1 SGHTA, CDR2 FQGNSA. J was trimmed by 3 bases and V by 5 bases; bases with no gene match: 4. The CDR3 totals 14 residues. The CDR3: CASSLASGSYEQYF. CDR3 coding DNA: TGTGCCAGCAGCCTGGCTAGCGGGAGCTACGAGCAGTACTTC. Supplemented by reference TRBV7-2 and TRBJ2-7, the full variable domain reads GAGVSQSPSNKVTEKGKDVELRCDPISGHTALYWYRQSLGQGLEFLIYFQGNSAPDKSGLPSDRFSAERTGGSVSTLTIQRTQQEDSAVYLCASSLASGSYEQYFGPGTRLTVT.

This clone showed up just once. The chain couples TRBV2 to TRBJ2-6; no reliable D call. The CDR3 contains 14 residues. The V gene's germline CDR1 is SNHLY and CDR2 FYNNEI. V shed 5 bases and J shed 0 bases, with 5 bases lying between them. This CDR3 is CASSSSSGANVLTF. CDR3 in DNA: TGTGCCAGCAGTTCCTCCTCTGGGGCCAACGTCCTGACTTTC.

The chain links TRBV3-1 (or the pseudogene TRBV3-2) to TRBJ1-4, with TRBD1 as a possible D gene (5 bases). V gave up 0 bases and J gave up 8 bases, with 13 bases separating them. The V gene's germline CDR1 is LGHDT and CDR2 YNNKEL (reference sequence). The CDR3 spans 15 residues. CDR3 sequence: CASSQESGAGEKLFF. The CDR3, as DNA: TGTGCCAGCAGCCAAGAAAGCGGGGCAGGGGAAAAACTGTTTTTT.

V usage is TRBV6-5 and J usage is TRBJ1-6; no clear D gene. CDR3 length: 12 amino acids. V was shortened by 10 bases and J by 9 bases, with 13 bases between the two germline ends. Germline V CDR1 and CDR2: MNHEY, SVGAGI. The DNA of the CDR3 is TGTGCCACCTACTGGAGCGGTTCACCCCTCCACTTT. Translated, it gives CATYWSGSPLHF.

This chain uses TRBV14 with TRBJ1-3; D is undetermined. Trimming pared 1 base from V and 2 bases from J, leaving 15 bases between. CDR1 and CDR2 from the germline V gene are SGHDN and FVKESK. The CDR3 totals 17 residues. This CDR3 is CASSQVFGRLTGNTIYF. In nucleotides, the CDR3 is TGTGCCAGCAGCCAAGTCTTTGGCAGACTGACTGGAAACACCATATATTTT.

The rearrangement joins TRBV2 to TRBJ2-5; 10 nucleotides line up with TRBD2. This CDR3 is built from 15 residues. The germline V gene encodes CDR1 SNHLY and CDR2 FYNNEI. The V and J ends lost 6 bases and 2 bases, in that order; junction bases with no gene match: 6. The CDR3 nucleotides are TGTGCCAGCAGAAAAGGAGCGGGAGGGCAAGAGACCCAGTACTTC. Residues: CASRKGAGGQETQYF.

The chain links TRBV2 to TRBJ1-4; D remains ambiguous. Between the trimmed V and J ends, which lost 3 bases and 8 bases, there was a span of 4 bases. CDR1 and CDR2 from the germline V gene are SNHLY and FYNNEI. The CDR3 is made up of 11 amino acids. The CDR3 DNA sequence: TGTGCCAGCAGTGAGGAGGAAAAACTGTTTTTT. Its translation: CASSEEEKLFF.

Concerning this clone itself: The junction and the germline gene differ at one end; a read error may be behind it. CDR3 sequence: CASSLGETRGAEAFF. DNA of the CDR3: TGTGCCAGCAGCCTTGGGGAAACTCGGGGGGCTGAGGCTTTCTTT. The chain joins TRBV7-9 to TRBJ1-1; perhaps TRBD1 as D (6 bases). This CDR3 comprises 15 residues. The germline V gene encodes CDR1 SEHNR and CDR2 FQNEAQ (reference sequence).

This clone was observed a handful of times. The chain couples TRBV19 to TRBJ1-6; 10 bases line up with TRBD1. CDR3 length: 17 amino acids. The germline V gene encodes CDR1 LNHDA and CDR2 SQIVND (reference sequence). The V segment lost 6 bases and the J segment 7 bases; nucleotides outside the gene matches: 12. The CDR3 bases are TGTGCCAGTAGCCCAATCTCCGACAGGGGGCGGAATTCACCCCTCCACTTT. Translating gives CASSPISDRGRNSPLHF.

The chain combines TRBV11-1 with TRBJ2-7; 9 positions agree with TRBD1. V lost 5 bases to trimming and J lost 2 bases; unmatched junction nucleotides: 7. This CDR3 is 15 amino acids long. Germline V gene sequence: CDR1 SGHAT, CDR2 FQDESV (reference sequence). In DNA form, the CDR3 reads TGTGCCAGCAGCACCCGCCGGACAGGGGCCTACGAGCAGTACTTC. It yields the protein CASSTRRTGAYEQYF.

DNA for the CDR3: TGTGCCTGGAGTTTTGGCTCCACTGAAGCTTTCTTT. Protein product: CAWSFGSTEAFF. J is TRBJ1-1 and V is TRBV30; no reliable D call. The CDR3 length is 12 residues. In germline, CDR1 is GTSNPN, CDR2 SVGIG (reference sequence). Trimming pared 2 bases from V and 4 bases from J, leaving 8 bases between.

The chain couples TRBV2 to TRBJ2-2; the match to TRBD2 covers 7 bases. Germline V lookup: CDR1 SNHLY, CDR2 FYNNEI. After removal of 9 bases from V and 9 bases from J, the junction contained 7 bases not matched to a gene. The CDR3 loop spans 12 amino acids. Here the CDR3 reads CASGGDRRELFF. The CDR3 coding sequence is TGTGCCAGTGGGGGGGACCGTCGGGAGCTGTTTTTT.

CDR3 residues: CASSPMGGRQETQYF. The DNA for the CDR3 is TGTGCCAGCAGCCCGATGGGGGGGCGCCAAGAGACCCAGTACTTC. The chain links TRBV7-2 to TRBJ2-5, with a tentative D call TRBD2 (7 bases). The germline gives CDR1 SGHTA, CDR2 FQGNSA. This CDR3 has 15 amino acids. The V gene lost 5 bases and the J gene lost 1 base, with 14 bases spanning the gap.

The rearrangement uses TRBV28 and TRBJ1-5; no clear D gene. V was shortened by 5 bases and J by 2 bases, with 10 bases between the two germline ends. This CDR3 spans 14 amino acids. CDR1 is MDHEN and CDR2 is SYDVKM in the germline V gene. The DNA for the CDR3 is TGTGCCAGCAGTGCCCGTCGGGGCAATCAGCCCCAGCATTTT. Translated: CASSARRGNQPQHF.

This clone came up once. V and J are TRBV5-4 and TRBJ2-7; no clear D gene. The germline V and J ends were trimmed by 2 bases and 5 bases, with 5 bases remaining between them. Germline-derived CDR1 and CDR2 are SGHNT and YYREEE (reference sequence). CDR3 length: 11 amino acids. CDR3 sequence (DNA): TGTGCCAGCAGCTTTGGCCACGAGCAGTACTTC. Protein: CASSFGHEQYF.

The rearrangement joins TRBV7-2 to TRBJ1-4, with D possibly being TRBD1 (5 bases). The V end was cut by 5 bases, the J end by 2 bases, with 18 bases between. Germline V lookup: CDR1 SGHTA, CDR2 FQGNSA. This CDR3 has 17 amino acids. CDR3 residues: CASSPRPLRGTNEKLFF. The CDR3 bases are TGTGCCAGCAGCCCTAGACCGTTGCGGGGGACTAATGAAAAACTGTTTTTT.

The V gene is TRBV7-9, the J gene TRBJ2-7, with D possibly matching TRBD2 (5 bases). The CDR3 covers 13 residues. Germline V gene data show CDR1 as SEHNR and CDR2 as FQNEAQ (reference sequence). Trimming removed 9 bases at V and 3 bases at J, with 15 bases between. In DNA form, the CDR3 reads TGTGCCAGTGACCGGGATCCAGGCTACGAGCAGTACTTC. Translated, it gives CASDRDPGYEQYF.

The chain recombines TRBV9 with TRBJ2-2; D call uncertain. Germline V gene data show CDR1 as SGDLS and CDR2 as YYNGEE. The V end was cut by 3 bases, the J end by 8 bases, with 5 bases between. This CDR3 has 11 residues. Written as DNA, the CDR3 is TGTGCCAGCAGCGCGCAGGGGGAGCTGTTTTTT. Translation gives CASSAQGELFF.

The CDR3 region is CASSLAWLAGNYEQFF. CDR3 bases: TGTGCCAGCAGCTTAGCGTGGCTAGCGGGAAACTATGAGCAGTTCTTC. The V and J genes are TRBV7-8 and TRBJ2-1; TRBD2 matches 9 bases. Germline lookup yields CDR1 SGHVS and CDR2 FQNEAQ. The CDR3 is 16 amino acids. Unmatched junction bases numbered 8, after V lost 0 bases and J lost 8 bases.

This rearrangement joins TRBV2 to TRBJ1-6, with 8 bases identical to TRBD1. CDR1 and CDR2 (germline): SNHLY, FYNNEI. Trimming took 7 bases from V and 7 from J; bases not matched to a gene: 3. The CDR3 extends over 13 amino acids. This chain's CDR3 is CASMGQENSPLHF. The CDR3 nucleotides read TGTGCCAGCATGGGACAGGAGAATTCACCCCTCCACTTT.

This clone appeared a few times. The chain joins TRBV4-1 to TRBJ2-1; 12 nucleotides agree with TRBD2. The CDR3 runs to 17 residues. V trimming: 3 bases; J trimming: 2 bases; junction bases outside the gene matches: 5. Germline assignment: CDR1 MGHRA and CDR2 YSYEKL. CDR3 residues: CASSQSSGRATYNEQFF. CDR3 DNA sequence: TGCGCCAGCAGCCAGTCTAGCGGGAGGGCCACCTACAATGAGCAGTTCTTC.

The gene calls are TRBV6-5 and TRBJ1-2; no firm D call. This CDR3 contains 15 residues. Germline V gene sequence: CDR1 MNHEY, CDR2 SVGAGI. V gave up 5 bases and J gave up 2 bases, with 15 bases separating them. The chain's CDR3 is CASSKTGKINYGYTF. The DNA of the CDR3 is TGTGCCAGCAGTAAGACGGGGAAGATAAACTATGGCTACACCTTC.

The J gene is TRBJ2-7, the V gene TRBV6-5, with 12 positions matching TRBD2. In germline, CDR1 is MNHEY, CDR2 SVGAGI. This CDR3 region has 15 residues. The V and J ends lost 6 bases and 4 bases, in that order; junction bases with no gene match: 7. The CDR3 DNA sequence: TGTGCCAGCAGATCCTCGACTAGCGGGAGATACGAGCAGTACTTC. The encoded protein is CASRSSTSGRYEQYF.

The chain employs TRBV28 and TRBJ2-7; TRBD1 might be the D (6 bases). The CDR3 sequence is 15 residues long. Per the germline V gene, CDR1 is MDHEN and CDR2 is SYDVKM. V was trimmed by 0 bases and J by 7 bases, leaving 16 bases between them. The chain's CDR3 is CASSLWTQGRGEQYF. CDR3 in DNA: TGTGCCAGCAGTTTATGGACGCAGGGTAGGGGGGAGCAGTACTTC.